This T cell receptor (beta chain) was sequenced for a study of early T cells in non-severe SARS-CoV-2 infection. Looking at the study overall: Unpaired chains resulted from sequencing bulk RNA of unsorted whole blood. Findings and caveats of the study: Anti-spike CD8 specificities were favored by VDJdb matching, whose results missed private and CD4 specificities.

Germline V CDR1 and CDR2: SGHTA, FQGNSA. The CDR3 spans 13 residues. As part of library construction, unique molecular identifiers were attached to individual cDNA molecules. TCRdb fed the 5' RACE reads into MiXCR, producing one record per CDR3 protein. The data hold 25,000 to 30,000 distinct CDR3 sequences, with over 4.5% observed a single time. This clonotype showed up many times. Its antigen is as yet unknown. The junction departs from the called germline gene at one end, perhaps through a read error. Sequencing was performed on whole blood. The V gene is TRBV7-2, the J gene TRBJ2-5, with 7 bases identical to TRBD1. The sequence was collected from an adult who was a healthcare worker with PCR-confirmed SARS-CoV-2 infection or an uninfected control (not recorded which). The CDR3 sequence is CASNLVQGETQYF. DNA for the CDR3: TGTGCCAGCAACTTAGTACAGGGGGAGACCCAGTACTTC.